This T cell receptor (beta chain) was identified in a study of response to subunit inactivated influenza vaccine. Overall study results and limits: Each seasonal influenza vaccination, the authors suggested, recruits few new T cells.

TCRdb re-analysed the RT-PCR reads in MiXCR, keeping a single row per CDR3 protein. The profile shows under 550,000 distinct CDR3 sequences, less than 10% of them singletons. This clonotype has more than one count but fewer than ten. Its antigen is unidentified. The V end lost 1 base, the J end lost 1 base, and 11 bases lay between the germline ends. This CDR3 contains 15 residues. Germline CDR1 reads SGHTA; CDR2 reads FQGNSA. The source was PBMCs from blood, collected about 24 months after vaccination. The sequence came from a man in his fifties or sixties who received an inactivated influenza vaccine. This rearrangement joins TRBV7-2 to TRBJ2-7; D not certain. Here the CDR3 reads CASSLGIGSSYEQYF. Written as DNA, the CDR3 is TGTGCCAGCAGCTTAGGGATCGGGTCGTCCTACGAGCAGTACTTC.